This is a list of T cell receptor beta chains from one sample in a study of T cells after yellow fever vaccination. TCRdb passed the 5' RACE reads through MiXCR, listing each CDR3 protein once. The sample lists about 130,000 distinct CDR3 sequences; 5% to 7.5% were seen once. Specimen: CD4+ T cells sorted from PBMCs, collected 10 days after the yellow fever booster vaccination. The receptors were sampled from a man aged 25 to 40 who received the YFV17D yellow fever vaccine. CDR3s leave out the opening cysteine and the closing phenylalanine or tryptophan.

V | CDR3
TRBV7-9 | ASSPSIEQY
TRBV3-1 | ASSQVALGTEAF
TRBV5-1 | ASSLGAGGNYEQY
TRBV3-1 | ASSQMGTSGMGKNIQY
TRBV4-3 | ASSQGEGRANTGELF
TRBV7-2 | ASSLRFWGYEQY
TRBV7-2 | ASSSAPDDYEQY
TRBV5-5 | AMGRGTGDTGELF
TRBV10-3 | AISERGQETQY
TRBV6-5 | ASSYYYEKTQY
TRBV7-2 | ASSLARDRIKETQY
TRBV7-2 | ASSLGASGGTGELF
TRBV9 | ASSNPTDRTIMNTEAF
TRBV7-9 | ASSSGEEEQF
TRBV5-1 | ASTRTAGTSGANTGELF
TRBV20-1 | SARAGNSYNEQF
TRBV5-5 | ASRHQRGNEQF
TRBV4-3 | ASSQLVTDTQY
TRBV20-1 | SARLRRLAGLPSFIEQF
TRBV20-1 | SAPDQKTGNEQF
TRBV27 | ASSPRGRADTQY
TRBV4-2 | ASSQSTPQPYEQY
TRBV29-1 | SGGKLDEQY
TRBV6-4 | ASSDSRGAGRETQY
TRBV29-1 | SALRQGATYEQY
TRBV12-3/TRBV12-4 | ASTRELAGVEQF
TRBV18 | ASSLSVNPSTDTQY
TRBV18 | ASSLPGVAREQY
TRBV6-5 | ASSYSGSEVAKNIQY
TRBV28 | ASLEVGSYEQY
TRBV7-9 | ASSPEGIGLSQETQY
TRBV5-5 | ASRGGPTAHSNQPQH
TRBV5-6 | ASSSIAPTNYNEQF
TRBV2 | ASSVYVNSETQY
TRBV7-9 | ASSFEKNYGYT
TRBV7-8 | ASSFSRKEEEQY
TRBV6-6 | ASLGTPGYEQF
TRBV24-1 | ATSDWTGDDEQF
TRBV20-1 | SARASGTETQY
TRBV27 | ATNRGGGARPYEQY
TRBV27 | ASSKMGLAGVSTDTQY
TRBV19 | ASSLAGASWNEQF
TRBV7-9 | ASSAVTVSGNTIY
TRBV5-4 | ASSKGQGYEQY
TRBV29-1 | SVEVNYGYT
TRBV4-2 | ASSQTGSNSPLH
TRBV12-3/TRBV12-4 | ASSPGLAGANLNEQF
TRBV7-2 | ASSFDRGGETQY
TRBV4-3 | ASSGGRNTEAF
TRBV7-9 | ASSLRGSWGYT
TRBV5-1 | ASSSDRATGELF
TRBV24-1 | ATSDPPHREVAYEQY
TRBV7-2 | ASSLDASGRAYEQY
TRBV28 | ASSLLAGVNIQY
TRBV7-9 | ASSLLGPPELF
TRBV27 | ASSFSPQGGYGYT
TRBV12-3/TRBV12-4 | ASRSLWSDEF